A selection of T cell receptor beta chains follows, all from one sample in a study of cytomegalovirus exposure and HLA in healthy donors. Clones were read by immunoSEQ multiplex PCR, and TCRdb kept only the in-frame ones, dropping some. There are 120,000 to 150,000 clones in the sample; about 86% occur only once, and 3.5% to 5% lies in the top ten. The specimen was PBMCs. The receptors shown here come from a middle-aged man in good health and CMV-seropositive. CDR3s include the opening cysteine and the closing phenylalanine or tryptophan. D genes are given only for firm matches. Where a row states a size, it is once, few, many or the class of an expanded clone; other rows omit it.

clone_size: NA
v_call: TRBV5-4
d_call: NA
j_call: TRBJ2-2
cdr3_nt: TGTGCCAGCAGCTCAAATGGAGGGGCCCGGACCGGGGAGCTGTTTTTT
cdr3_aa: CASSSNGGARTGELFF

clone_size: NA
v_call: TRBV5-1
d_call: NA
j_call: TRBJ1-2
cdr3_nt: TGCGCCAGCAGTTTTCAGGACGGGCAGCCAGCGGACTACACCTTC
cdr3_aa: CASSFQDGQPADYTF

clone_size: NA
v_call: TRBV19
d_call: TRBD2
j_call: TRBJ2-1
cdr3_nt: TGTGCCAGTAGTATAGGGACTAGCGGGAGGGCAGCTTTTGAGCAGTTCTTC
cdr3_aa: CASSIGTSGRAAFEQFF

clone_size: NA
v_call: TRBV6-4
d_call: NA
j_call: TRBJ1-1
cdr3_nt: TGTGCCAGCAGGCAGGGGTCGAACACTGAAGCTTTCTTT
cdr3_aa: CASRQGSNTEAFF

clone_size: once
v_call: TRBV10-1
d_call: TRBD1
j_call: TRBJ2-3
cdr3_nt: TGCGCCAGCAGTGAGGGACAGGGAAGAACGCAGTATTTT
cdr3_aa: CASSEGQGRTQYF

clone_size: NA
v_call: TRBV6-5
d_call: NA
j_call: TRBJ2-7
cdr3_nt: TGTGCCAGCAGTTACTATGGGACTGGGTCGTACTACGAGCAGTACTTC
cdr3_aa: CASSYYGTGSYYEQYF

clone_size: NA
v_call: TRBV5-4
d_call: NA
j_call: TRBJ1-1
cdr3_nt: TGTGCCAGCAGCTTGGAGGGCAGGGTAAACACTGAAGCTTTCTTT
cdr3_aa: CASSLEGRVNTEAFF

clone_size: NA
v_call: TRBV7-8
d_call: TRBD1
j_call: TRBJ1-5
cdr3_nt: TGTGCCAGCAGCCCCGGGACAGGGGGCAATCAGCCCCAGCATTTT
cdr3_aa: CASSPGTGGNQPQHF

clone_size: few
v_call: TRBV5-6
d_call: TRBD2
j_call: TRBJ2-5
cdr3_nt: TGTGCCAGCAGCTTGGCCGGCGGGAGGAAGACCCAGTACTTC
cdr3_aa: CASSLAGGRKTQYF

clone_size: NA
v_call: TRBV30
d_call: NA
j_call: TRBJ1-1
cdr3_nt: TGTGCCCGAACGACGGGGATGAACACTGAAGCTTTCTTT
cdr3_aa: CARTTGMNTEAFF

clone_size: NA
v_call: TRBV9
d_call: TRBD1
j_call: TRBJ2-5
cdr3_nt: TGTGCCAGCAGCCCGGGACAGGGGGTTGGGTACCAAGAGACCCAGTACTTC
cdr3_aa: CASSPGQGVGYQETQYF

clone_size: NA
v_call: TRBV9
d_call: TRBD1
j_call: TRBJ1-5
cdr3_nt: TGTGCCAGCAGCGCACAGGGGGCCAACAATCAGCCCCAGCATTTT
cdr3_aa: CASSAQGANNQPQHF

clone_size: NA
v_call: TRBV6-5
d_call: NA
j_call: TRBJ1-1
cdr3_nt: TGTGCCAGCAGTTATAACGAGGCAGGGGTTGCTGAAGCTTTCTTT
cdr3_aa: CASSYNEAGVAEAFF

clone_size: NA
v_call: TRBV19
d_call: NA
j_call: TRBJ1-5
cdr3_nt: TGTGCCAGTAGTAGGTCTTCTAATAGCAATCAGCCCCAGCATTTT
cdr3_aa: CASSRSSNSNQPQHF

clone_size: NA
v_call: TRBV6-6
d_call: TRBD1
j_call: TRBJ1-6
cdr3_nt: TGTGCCAGCAGAGACAGGGCCGGGGATTCACCCCTCCACTTT
cdr3_aa: CASRDRAGDSPLHF

clone_size: NA
v_call: TRBV6-6
d_call: NA
j_call: TRBJ1-1
cdr3_nt: TGTGCCAGCAGCCGCCTGGGGAGGACTGAAGCTTTCTTT
cdr3_aa: CASSRLGRTEAFF

clone_size: once
v_call: TRBV30
d_call: TRBD2
j_call: TRBJ2-3
cdr3_nt: TGTGCCTGGAGTGTATCCCAGTATACGGCGGGGGGGTTGGCAGATACGCAGTATTTT
cdr3_aa: CAWSVSQYTAGGLADTQYF

clone_size: NA
v_call: TRBV27
d_call: TRBD2
j_call: TRBJ2-7
cdr3_nt: TGTGCCAGCACCTTGAGACCCGGGAGGGCCTACGAGCAGTACTTC
cdr3_aa: CASTLRPGRAYEQYF

clone_size: NA
v_call: TRBV7-9
d_call: TRBD1
j_call: TRBJ2-7
cdr3_nt: TGTGCCACCTCGGGACAGGTTTCCTACGAGCAGTACTTC
cdr3_aa: CATSGQVSYEQYF

clone_size: NA
v_call: TRBV28
d_call: TRBD1
j_call: TRBJ1-2
cdr3_nt: TGTGCCAGCAGGGTCGGGACAGGGGTCTATGGCTACACCTTC
cdr3_aa: CASRVGTGVYGYTF

clone_size: NA
v_call: TRBV5-1
d_call: TRBD1
j_call: TRBJ2-3
cdr3_nt: TGCGCCAGCAGCAAGCAGCAGGGGGCAGGCACAGATACGCAGTATTTT
cdr3_aa: CASSKQQGAGTDTQYF

clone_size: NA
v_call: TRBV19
d_call: NA
j_call: TRBJ2-7
cdr3_nt: TGTGCCAGTAGAGGCCGGGACACCCCATCCTACGAGCAGTACTTC
cdr3_aa: CASRGRDTPSYEQYF

clone_size: NA
v_call: TRBV11-2
d_call: TRBD1
j_call: TRBJ2-7
cdr3_nt: TGTGCCAGCAGCTGGGGGGGACAGGGGGCAGCGTACGAGCAGTACTTC
cdr3_aa: CASSWGGQGAAYEQYF

clone_size: NA
v_call: TRBV19
d_call: NA
j_call: TRBJ1-4
cdr3_nt: TGTGCCACCCTGGGCACAGGAGGGGATGAAAAACTGTTTTTT
cdr3_aa: CATLGTGGDEKLFF

clone_size: NA
v_call: TRBV11-2
d_call: NA
j_call: TRBJ1-2
cdr3_nt: TGTGCCAGCAGCCCAACAACAGGGAACTATGGCTACACCTTC
cdr3_aa: CASSPTTGNYGYTF

clone_size: NA
v_call: TRBV30
d_call: NA
j_call: TRBJ2-1
cdr3_nt: TGTGCCTGGAGTGTAGGGTCTAGCTCTAGCCAGTTCTTC
cdr3_aa: CAWSVGSSSSQFF

clone_size: NA
v_call: TRBV20-1
d_call: NA
j_call: TRBJ2-7
cdr3_nt: TGCAGTGCGCCGGACAACTACGAGCAGTACTTC
cdr3_aa: CSAPDNYEQYF

clone_size: NA
v_call: TRBV7-9
d_call: TRBD1
j_call: TRBJ1-4
cdr3_nt: TGTGCCAGCAGCTTACTCCAGGGGGCTGGGGAAAAACTGTTTTTT
cdr3_aa: CASSLLQGAGEKLFF

clone_size: NA
v_call: TRBV15
d_call: NA
j_call: TRBJ2-5
cdr3_nt: TGTGCCACCAGCCCCCGACAGCAAGAGACCCAGTACTTC
cdr3_aa: CATSPRQQETQYF

clone_size: NA
v_call: TRBV11-2
d_call: NA
j_call: TRBJ1-4
cdr3_nt: TGTGCCAGCAGCTTAGCAGCAACTAATGAAAAACTGTTTTTT
cdr3_aa: CASSLAATNEKLFF

clone_size: few
v_call: TRBV5-6
d_call: TRBD2
j_call: TRBJ2-1
cdr3_nt: TGTGCCAGCAGCTACGAGCAGCGGGACTACAATGAGCAGTTCTTC
cdr3_aa: CASSYEQRDYNEQFF

clone_size: NA
v_call: TRBV7-9
d_call: NA
j_call: TRBJ2-7
cdr3_nt: TGTGCCAGCAGCCCCCCTTGGGGGGGCGGGTACGAGCAGTACTTC
cdr3_aa: CASSPPWGGGYEQYF

clone_size: NA
v_call: TRBV10-3
d_call: TRBD2
j_call: TRBJ2-3
cdr3_nt: TGTGCCATCGGAGAGCGGGAGGGGGATACGCAGTATTTT
cdr3_aa: CAIGEREGDTQYF

clone_size: NA
v_call: TRBV5-1
d_call: TRBD2
j_call: TRBJ2-1
cdr3_nt: TGCGCCAGCAGCTTGAATCTCGCGACTAGCGGGAGTTATGAGCAGTTCTTC
cdr3_aa: CASSLNLATSGSYEQFF

clone_size: NA
v_call: TRBV19
d_call: NA
j_call: TRBJ1-5
cdr3_nt: TGTGCCAGTAGTCTGACAGGCGTCGGTCAGCCCCAGCATTTT
cdr3_aa: CASSLTGVGQPQHF